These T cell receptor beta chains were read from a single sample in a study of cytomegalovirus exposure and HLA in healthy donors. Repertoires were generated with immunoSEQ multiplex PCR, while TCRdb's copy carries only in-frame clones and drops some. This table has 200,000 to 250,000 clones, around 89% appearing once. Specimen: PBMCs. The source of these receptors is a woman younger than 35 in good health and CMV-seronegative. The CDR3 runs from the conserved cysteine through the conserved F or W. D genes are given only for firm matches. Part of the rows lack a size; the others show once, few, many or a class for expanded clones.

CDR3 DNA: TGCGCCAGCAGCCAAGATAGGGGCCAGAACTATGGCTACACCTTC
CDR3 protein: CASSQDRGQNYGYTF
clone size: .
D gene: .
J gene: TRBJ1-2
V gene: TRBV4-1

CDR3 DNA: TGTGCCAGCAGCTTAGAAGTACCTGGCAAGCAGTACTTC
CDR3 protein: CASSLEVPGKQYF
clone size: .
D gene: .
J gene: TRBJ2-7
V gene: TRBV11-2

CDR3 DNA: TGCGCCAGCAGCCAAGATTACGGGAGCCCAGATACGCAGTATTTT
CDR3 protein: CASSQDYGSPDTQYF
clone size: .
D gene: .
J gene: TRBJ2-3
V gene: TRBV4-3

CDR3 DNA: TGTGCCAGCAGTGAATCCGGGACTAGCGGCTACGAGCAGTACTTC
CDR3 protein: CASSESGTSGYEQYF
clone size: .
D gene: TRBD2
J gene: TRBJ2-7
V gene: TRBV9

CDR3 DNA: TGTGCCAGCAGCTGGGGTGTCACAGGGATTCGAAACACCATATATTTT
CDR3 protein: CASSWGVTGIRNTIYF
clone size: .
D gene: .
J gene: TRBJ1-3
V gene: TRBV11-2

CDR3 DNA: TGTGCCAGAAAAGGGGCTTCACCCCTCCACTTT
CDR3 protein: CARKGASPLHF
clone size: .
D gene: .
J gene: TRBJ1-6
V gene: TRBV27

CDR3 DNA: TGTGCCAGCAGTAGTAGCGGGGGGGCAGATACGCAGTATTTT
CDR3 protein: CASSSSGGADTQYF
clone size: .
D gene: TRBD2
J gene: TRBJ2-3
V gene: TRBV27

CDR3 DNA: TGTGCCAGCAGCGCGACTAGCGGGGGGAACACCGGGGAGCTGTTTTTT
CDR3 protein: CASSATSGGNTGELFF
clone size: .
D gene: TRBD2
J gene: TRBJ2-2
V gene: TRBV9

CDR3 DNA: TGTGCCAGCAGCTTCCGGAGGGCGTACGAGCAGTACTTC
CDR3 protein: CASSFRRAYEQYF
clone size: .
D gene: .
J gene: TRBJ2-7
V gene: TRBV5-6

CDR3 DNA: TGTGCCAGCAGTGTGACAGGGACTGGAAACACCATATATTTT
CDR3 protein: CASSVTGTGNTIYF
clone size: .
D gene: TRBD1
J gene: TRBJ1-3
V gene: TRBV25-1

CDR3 DNA: TGTGCCAGCAGCCACATCACCGGGACAGGATTGACACTGTTTTTT
CDR3 protein: CASSHITGTGLTLFF
clone size: .
D gene: TRBD1
J gene: TRBJ1-4
V gene: TRBV11-2

CDR3 DNA: TGTGCCAGCAGCTTATATCCGGGGCAAGAGACCCAGTACTTC
CDR3 protein: CASSLYPGQETQYF
clone size: .
D gene: .
J gene: TRBJ2-5
V gene: TRBV13

CDR3 DNA: TGTGCCAGCAGTTTAGGGCGGGAGCTGGGCACAGATACGCAGTATTTT
CDR3 protein: CASSLGRELGTDTQYF
clone size: .
D gene: TRBD2
J gene: TRBJ2-3
V gene: TRBV27

CDR3 DNA: TGTGCCAGCAGTTCACCGGGACAATACCAAGAGACCCAGTACTTC
CDR3 protein: CASSSPGQYQETQYF
clone size: .
D gene: .
J gene: TRBJ2-5
V gene: TRBV27

CDR3 DNA: TGCGCCAGCAGAGAGGACACAATACTGAGGGAGGCTGAAGCTTTCTTT
CDR3 protein: CASREDTILREAEAFF
clone size: .
D gene: .
J gene: TRBJ1-1
V gene: TRBV5-1

CDR3 DNA: TGTGCCAGCAGCTTAACGAGGAATGAGCAGTTCTTC
CDR3 protein: CASSLTRNEQFF
clone size: .
D gene: .
J gene: TRBJ2-1
V gene: TRBV7-6

CDR3 DNA: TGTGCCAGCAGCTTAGATTTCTCCGGTATCGAGCAGTACTTC
CDR3 protein: CASSLDFSGIEQYF
clone size: few
D gene: .
J gene: TRBJ2-7
V gene: TRBV11-2

CDR3 DNA: TGTGCCAGCAGTTCCTCGGGGCGGCCTAATGAAAAACTGTTTTTT
CDR3 protein: CASSSSGRPNEKLFF
clone size: once
D gene: .
J gene: TRBJ1-4
V gene: TRBV6-6

CDR3 DNA: TGTGCCAGCAGTTACGGGACAGGAGCCTACGAGCAGTACTTC
CDR3 protein: CASSYGTGAYEQYF
clone size: .
D gene: TRBD1
J gene: TRBJ2-7
V gene: TRBV6-5

CDR3 DNA: TGTGCCAGCAGCCCCGGGACACGTCATGCACCCCTCCACTTT
CDR3 protein: CASSPGTRHAPLHF
clone size: .
D gene: .
J gene: TRBJ1-6
V gene: TRBV6-1

CDR3 DNA: TGTGCCAGCAGCTCGGGGAGGAGCAATCAGCCCCAGCATTTT
CDR3 protein: CASSSGRSNQPQHF
clone size: once
D gene: .
J gene: TRBJ1-5
V gene: TRBV13

CDR3 DNA: TGTGCCAGCAGCGACCTCAGGGGTGAGTCCCAGTACTTC
CDR3 protein: CASSDLRGESQYF
clone size: .
D gene: .
J gene: TRBJ2-5
V gene: TRBV9

CDR3 DNA: TGCGCCAGCAGCCGAGGAGCAACTATGGAAGAGACCCAGTACTTC
CDR3 protein: CASSRGATMEETQYF
clone size: .
D gene: .
J gene: TRBJ2-5
V gene: TRBV4-1

CDR3 DNA: TGTGCCTGGAGCCCCGGGAGCGACAATGAGCAGTTCTTC
CDR3 protein: CAWSPGSDNEQFF
clone size: .
D gene: .
J gene: TRBJ2-1
V gene: TRBV30

CDR3 DNA: TGTGCCAGCAGCTCAGTTCGAGGCCACCCGGGGAGGACCCTCCACTTT
CDR3 protein: CASSSVRGHPGRTLHF
clone size: .
D gene: .
J gene: TRBJ1-6
V gene: TRBV7-2

CDR3 DNA: TGTGCCAGCAGATTTGGTACCCCAGACAGGGTTGAGCAGTTCTTC
CDR3 protein: CASRFGTPDRVEQFF
clone size: .
D gene: TRBD1
J gene: TRBJ2-1
V gene: TRBV11-2

CDR3 DNA: TGTGCCAGCAGCTTAGGCGGGAGTAAGAACACTGAAGCTTTCTTT
CDR3 protein: CASSLGGSKNTEAFF
clone size: .
D gene: .
J gene: TRBJ1-1
V gene: TRBV13

CDR3 DNA: TGTGCCAGCAGCCGAATGGTGGGCGCCACTGAAGCTTTCTTT
CDR3 protein: CASSRMVGATEAFF
clone size: few
D gene: .
J gene: TRBJ1-1
V gene: TRBV7-9

CDR3 DNA: TGTGCCAGCAGTGTCGGGGACCCACGCGCGGAACGCGCGGGATATGGCTACACCTTC
CDR3 protein: CASSVGDPRAERAGYGYTF
clone size: .
D gene: .
J gene: TRBJ1-2
V gene: TRBV2

CDR3 DNA: TGTGCCAGCAGTGAGGTAGGGGGACAGGGGTACTCACCCCTCCACTTT
CDR3 protein: CASSEVGGQGYSPLHF
clone size: .
D gene: TRBD1
J gene: TRBJ1-6
V gene: TRBV6-1

CDR3 DNA: TGTGCCAGCAACGCGGGCACAGATACGCAGTATTTT
CDR3 protein: CASNAGTDTQYF
clone size: .
D gene: .
J gene: TRBJ2-3
V gene: TRBV25-1

CDR3 DNA: TGCGCCAGCAGCTTGTGGGGACAGGGAAATGAAAAACTGTTTTTT
CDR3 protein: CASSLWGQGNEKLFF
clone size: .
D gene: TRBD1
J gene: TRBJ1-4
V gene: TRBV5-1

CDR3 DNA: TGTGCCAGCAGCTTAGGCGCGCTAGCGGGGGACCAAGAGACCCAGTACTTC
CDR3 protein: CASSLGALAGDQETQYF
clone size: .
D gene: TRBD2
J gene: TRBJ2-5
V gene: TRBV11-2

CDR3 DNA: TGTGCCAGCAGCGTAGTAAGGGGGATCTACTACGAGCAGTACTTC
CDR3 protein: CASSVVRGIYYEQYF
clone size: .
D gene: .
J gene: TRBJ2-7
V gene: TRBV9

CDR3 DNA: TGTGCCAGCAGCCAGGGACAGCATCCGAGGGCTAGCACAGATACGCAGTATTTT
CDR3 protein: CASSQGQHPRASTDTQYF
clone size: .
D gene: TRBD1
J gene: TRBJ2-3
V gene: TRBV5-4

CDR3 DNA: TGCGCCAGCAGCCAAGCAGGGCCAACTGAAGCTTTCTTT
CDR3 protein: CASSQAGPTEAFF
clone size: .
D gene: .
J gene: TRBJ1-1
V gene: TRBV4-3

CDR3 DNA: TGTGCCAGCAGCTTGGGGGCCAGAGGGTCCGACGAAAAACTGTTTTTT
CDR3 protein: CASSLGARGSDEKLFF
clone size: .
D gene: .
J gene: TRBJ1-4
V gene: TRBV5-4

CDR3 DNA: TGTGCCAGCAGCTTAGCGGGAGACCACAATGAGCAGTTCTTC
CDR3 protein: CASSLAGDHNEQFF
clone size: .
D gene: .
J gene: TRBJ2-1
V gene: TRBV7-9

CDR3 DNA: TGTGCCAGCTCGGTCGGGAGGCAAGAGACCCAGTACTTC
CDR3 protein: CASSVGRQETQYF
clone size: .
D gene: TRBD2
J gene: TRBJ2-5
V gene: TRBV18

CDR3 DNA: TGTGCCAGCAGCACGCGGACAGCCTCGAACACTGAAGCTTTCTTT
CDR3 protein: CASSTRTASNTEAFF
clone size: once
D gene: .
J gene: TRBJ1-1
V gene: TRBV7-9

CDR3 DNA: TGTGCCAGCAGTTTAATGGGGGCGGCAGGGCCACTGCGTTCTTACAATGAGCAGTTCTTC
CDR3 protein: CASSLMGAAGPLRSYNEQFF
clone size: .
D gene: .
J gene: TRBJ2-1
V gene: TRBV27

CDR3 DNA: TGTGCCAGCAGAGACTACAGGGCCGGGTATGGCTACACCTTC
CDR3 protein: CASRDYRAGYGYTF
clone size: .
D gene: .
J gene: TRBJ1-2
V gene: TRBV2

CDR3 DNA: TGTGCCAGCTCACCGGACGCCGGGGGGAATGAAAAACTGTTTTTT
CDR3 protein: CASSPDAGGNEKLFF
clone size: .
D gene: .
J gene: TRBJ1-4
V gene: TRBV18

CDR3 DNA: TGCGCCAGCAGCGAGGCTAGCGGGGTGACGGGGGATACGCAGTATTTT
CDR3 protein: CASSEASGVTGDTQYF
clone size: .
D gene: TRBD2
J gene: TRBJ2-3
V gene: TRBV5-1

CDR3 DNA: TGTGCCAGCAGCCTGCTGCCGGGACTAGCGGGAAACGAGCAGTACTTC
CDR3 protein: CASSLLPGLAGNEQYF
clone size: .
D gene: TRBD2
J gene: TRBJ2-7
V gene: TRBV14